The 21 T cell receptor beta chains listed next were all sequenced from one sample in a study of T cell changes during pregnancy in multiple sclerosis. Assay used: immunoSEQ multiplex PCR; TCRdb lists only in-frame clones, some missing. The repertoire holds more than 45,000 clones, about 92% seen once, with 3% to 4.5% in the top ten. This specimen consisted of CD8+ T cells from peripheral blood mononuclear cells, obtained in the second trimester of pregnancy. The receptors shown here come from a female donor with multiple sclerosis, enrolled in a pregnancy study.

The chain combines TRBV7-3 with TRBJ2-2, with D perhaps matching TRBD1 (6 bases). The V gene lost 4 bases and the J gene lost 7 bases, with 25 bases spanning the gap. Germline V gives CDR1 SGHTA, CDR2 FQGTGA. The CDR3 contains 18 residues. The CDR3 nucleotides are TGTGCCAGCAGCTCTTTGACAGGACCACCCTCATTAGGCGGGGAGCTGTTTTTT. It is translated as CASSSLTGPPSLGGELFF.

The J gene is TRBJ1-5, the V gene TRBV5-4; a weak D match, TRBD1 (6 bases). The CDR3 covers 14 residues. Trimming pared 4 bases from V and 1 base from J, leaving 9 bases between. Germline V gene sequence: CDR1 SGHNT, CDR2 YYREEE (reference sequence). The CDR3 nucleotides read TGTGCCAGCAGCCTCAGGGGAAGCAATCAGCCCCAGCATTTT. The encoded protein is CASSLRGSNQPQHF.

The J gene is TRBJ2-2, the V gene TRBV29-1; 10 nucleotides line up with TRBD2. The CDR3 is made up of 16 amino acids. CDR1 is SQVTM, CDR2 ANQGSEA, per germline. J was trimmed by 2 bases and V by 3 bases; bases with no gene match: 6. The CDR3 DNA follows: TGCAGCGTTGAGTTGACTAGCGGGTTAAACACCGGGGAGCTGTTTTTT. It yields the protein CSVELTSGLNTGELFF.

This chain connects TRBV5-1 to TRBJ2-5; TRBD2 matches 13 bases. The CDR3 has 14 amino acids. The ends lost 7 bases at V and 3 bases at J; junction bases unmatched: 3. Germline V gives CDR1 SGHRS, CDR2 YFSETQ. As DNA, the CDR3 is TGCGCCAGCTTTGGACTAGCGGGGGAAGAGACCCAGTACTTC. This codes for CASFGLAGEETQYF.

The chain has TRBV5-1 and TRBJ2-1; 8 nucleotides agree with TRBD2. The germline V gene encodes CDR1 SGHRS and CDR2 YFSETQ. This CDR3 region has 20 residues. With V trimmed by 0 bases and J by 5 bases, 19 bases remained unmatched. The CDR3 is CASSLGDRGGRRTSNNEQFF. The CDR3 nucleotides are TGCGCCAGCAGCTTGGGCGATAGGGGAGGAAGAAGGACTAGCAACAATGAGCAGTTCTTC. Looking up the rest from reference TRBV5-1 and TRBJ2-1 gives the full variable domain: KAGVTQTPRYLIKTRGQQVTLSCSPISGHRSVSWYQQTPGQGLQFLFEYFSETQRNKGNFPGRFSGRQFSNSRSEMNVSTLELGDSALYLCASSLGDRGGRRTSNNEQFFGPGTRLTVL.

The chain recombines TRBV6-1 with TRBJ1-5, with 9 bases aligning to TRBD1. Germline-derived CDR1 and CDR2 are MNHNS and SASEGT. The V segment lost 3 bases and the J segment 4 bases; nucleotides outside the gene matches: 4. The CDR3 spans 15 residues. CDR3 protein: CASSDRDRVNQPQHF. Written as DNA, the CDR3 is TGTGCCAGCAGTGACCGGGACAGGGTAAATCAGCCCCAGCATTTT.

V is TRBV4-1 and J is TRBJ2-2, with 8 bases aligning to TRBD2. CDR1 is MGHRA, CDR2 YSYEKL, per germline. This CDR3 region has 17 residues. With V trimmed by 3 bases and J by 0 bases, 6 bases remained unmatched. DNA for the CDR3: TGCGCCAGCAGCCACTCAGCGGGGGCCTCGAACACCGGGGAGCTGTTTTTT. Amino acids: CASSHSAGASNTGELFF.

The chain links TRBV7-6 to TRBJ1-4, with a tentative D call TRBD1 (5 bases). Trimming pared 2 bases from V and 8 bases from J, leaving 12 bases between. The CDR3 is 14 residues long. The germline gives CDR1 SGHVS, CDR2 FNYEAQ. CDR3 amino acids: CASSLSGFREKLFF. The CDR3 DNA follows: TGTGCCAGCAGCTTATCAGGGTTCCGCGAAAAACTGTTTTTT.

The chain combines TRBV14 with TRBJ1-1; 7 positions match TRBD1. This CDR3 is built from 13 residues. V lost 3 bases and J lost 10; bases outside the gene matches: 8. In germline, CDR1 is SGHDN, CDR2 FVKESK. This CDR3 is CASSQTGTDRAFF. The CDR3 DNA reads TGTGCCAGCAGCCAGACAGGGACCGACCGAGCTTTCTTT.

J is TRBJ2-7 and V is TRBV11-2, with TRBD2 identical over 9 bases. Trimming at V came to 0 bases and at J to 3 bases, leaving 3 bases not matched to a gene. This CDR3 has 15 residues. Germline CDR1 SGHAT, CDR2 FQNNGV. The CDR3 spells CASSLEAAGGYEQYF. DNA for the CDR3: TGTGCCAGCAGCTTAGAGGCAGCGGGAGGCTACGAGCAGTACTTC.

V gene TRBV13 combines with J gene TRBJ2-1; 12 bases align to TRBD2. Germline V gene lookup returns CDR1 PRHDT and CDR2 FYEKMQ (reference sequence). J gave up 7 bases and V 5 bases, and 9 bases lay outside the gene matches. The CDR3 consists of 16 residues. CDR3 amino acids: CASSPGETSGGNEQFF. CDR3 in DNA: TGTGCCAGCAGCCCCGGAGAGACTAGCGGGGGTAATGAGCAGTTCTTC.

The CDR3 here is CANSREGRGGYNEQFF. CDR3 bases: TGTGCCAACTCCCGGGAGGGGAGGGGCGGCTACAATGAGCAGTTCTTC. The genes are TRBV2 and TRBJ2-1, with 8 positions matching TRBD2. Germline values: CDR1 SNHLY, CDR2 FYNNEI. J gave up 3 bases and V 10 bases, and 14 bases lay outside the gene matches. CDR3 length: 16 residues.

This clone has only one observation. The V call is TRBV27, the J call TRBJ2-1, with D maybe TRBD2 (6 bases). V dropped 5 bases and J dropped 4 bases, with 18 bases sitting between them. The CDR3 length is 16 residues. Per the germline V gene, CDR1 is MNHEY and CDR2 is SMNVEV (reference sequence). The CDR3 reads CASSMTAGSLYNEQFF. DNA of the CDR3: TGTGCCAGCAGTATGACAGCGGGCAGCCTGTACAATGAGCAGTTCTTC.

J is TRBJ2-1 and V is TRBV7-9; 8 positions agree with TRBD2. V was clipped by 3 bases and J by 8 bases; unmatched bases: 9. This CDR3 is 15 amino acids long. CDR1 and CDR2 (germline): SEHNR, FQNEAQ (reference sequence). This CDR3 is CASSLGSGILHEQFF. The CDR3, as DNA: TGTGCCAGCAGCTTGGGTAGCGGGATTTTGCATGAGCAGTTCTTC. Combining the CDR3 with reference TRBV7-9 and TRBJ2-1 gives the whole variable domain DTGVSQNPRHKITKRGQNVTFRCDPISEHNRLYWYRQTLGQGPEFLTYFQNEAQLEKSRLLSDRFSAERPKGSFSTLEIQRTEQGDSAMYLCASSLGSGILHEQFFGPGTRLTVL.

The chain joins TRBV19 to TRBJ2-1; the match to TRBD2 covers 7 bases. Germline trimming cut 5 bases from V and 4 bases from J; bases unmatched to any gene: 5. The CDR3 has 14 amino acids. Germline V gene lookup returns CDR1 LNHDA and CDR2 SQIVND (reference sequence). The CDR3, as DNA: TGTGCCAGTAGTCCCGCTAGCGGTTACAATGAGCAGTTCTTC. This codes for CASSPASGYNEQFF. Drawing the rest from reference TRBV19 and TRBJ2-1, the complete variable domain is DGGITQSPKYLFRKEGQNVTLSCEQNLNHDAMYWYRQDPGQGLRLIYYSQIVNDFQKGDIAEGYSVSREKKESFPLTVTSAQKNPTAFYLCASSPASGYNEQFFGPGTRLTVL.

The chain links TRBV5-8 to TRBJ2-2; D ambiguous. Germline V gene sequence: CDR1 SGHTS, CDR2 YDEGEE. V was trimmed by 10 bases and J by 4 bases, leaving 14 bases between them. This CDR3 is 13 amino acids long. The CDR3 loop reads CAGDSLSTGELFF. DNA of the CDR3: TGTGCCGGAGACTCCCTCTCCACCGGGGAGCTGTTTTTT. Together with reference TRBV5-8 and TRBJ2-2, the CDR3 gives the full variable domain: EAGVTQSPTHLIKTRGQQATLRCSPISGHTSVYWYQQALGLGLQFLLWYDEGEERNRGNFPPRFSGRQFPNYSSELNVNALELEDSALYLCAGDSLSTGELFFGEGSRLTVL.

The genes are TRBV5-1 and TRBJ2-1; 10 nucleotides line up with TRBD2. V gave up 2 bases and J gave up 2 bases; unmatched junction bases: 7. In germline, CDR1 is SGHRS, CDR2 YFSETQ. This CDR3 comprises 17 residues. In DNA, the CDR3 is TGCGCCAGCAGCTTCCCCCGAGCGGGAGGGACCTACAATGAGCAGTTCTTC. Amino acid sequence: CASSFPRAGGTYNEQFF.

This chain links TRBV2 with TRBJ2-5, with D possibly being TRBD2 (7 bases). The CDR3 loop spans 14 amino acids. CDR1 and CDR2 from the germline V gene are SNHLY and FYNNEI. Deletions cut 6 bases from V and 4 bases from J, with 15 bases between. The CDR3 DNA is TGTGCCAGCAGGGAAACAGGGAGGGGAGAGACCCAGTACTTC. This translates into CASRETGRGETQYF.

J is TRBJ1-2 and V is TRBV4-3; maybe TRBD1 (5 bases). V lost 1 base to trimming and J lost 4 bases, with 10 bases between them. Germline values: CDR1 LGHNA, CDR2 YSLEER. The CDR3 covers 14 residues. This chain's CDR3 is CASSQVGVLYGYTF. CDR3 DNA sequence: TGCGCCAGCAGCCAAGTAGGGGTCCTCTATGGCTACACCTTC.

The CDR3 region is CASSILWEGEQFF. In nucleotides, the CDR3 is TGTGCCAGCAGTATCCTTTGGGAGGGTGAGCAGTTCTTC. V gene TRBV27 combines with J gene TRBJ2-1; TRBD2 agrees at 7 bases. The germline gives CDR1 MNHEY, CDR2 SMNVEV (reference sequence). J was trimmed by 9 bases and V by 5 bases; bases with no gene match: 7. The CDR3 has 13 amino acids.

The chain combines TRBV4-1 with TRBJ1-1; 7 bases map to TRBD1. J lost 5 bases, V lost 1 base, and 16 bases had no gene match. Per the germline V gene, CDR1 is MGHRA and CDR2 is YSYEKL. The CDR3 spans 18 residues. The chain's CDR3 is CASSQALTGVVLGTEAFF. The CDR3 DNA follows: TGCGCCAGCAGCCAAGCACTTACAGGGGTTGTTTTAGGGACTGAAGCTTTCTTT.